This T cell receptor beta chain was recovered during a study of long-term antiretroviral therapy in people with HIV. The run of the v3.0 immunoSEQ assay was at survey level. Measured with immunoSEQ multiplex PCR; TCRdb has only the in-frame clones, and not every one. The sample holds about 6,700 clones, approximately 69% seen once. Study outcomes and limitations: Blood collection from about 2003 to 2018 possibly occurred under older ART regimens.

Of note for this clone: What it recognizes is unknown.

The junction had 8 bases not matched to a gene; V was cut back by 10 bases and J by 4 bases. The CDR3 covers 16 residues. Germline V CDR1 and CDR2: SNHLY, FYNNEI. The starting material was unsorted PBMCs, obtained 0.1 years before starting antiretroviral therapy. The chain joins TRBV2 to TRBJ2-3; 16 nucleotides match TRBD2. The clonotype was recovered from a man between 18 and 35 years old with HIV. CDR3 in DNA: TGTGCCACTGAAGGGACTAGCGGGGGGGCTGCAGATACGCAGTATTTT. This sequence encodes CATEGTSGGAADTQYF.